This TCR beta chain was identified during a study of CXCR3-negative and CXCR3-positive naive CD8 T cells. Using triplicate sorts, some 300,000 cells were collected each time from every CD8+ T cell subset. Study outcomes and limitations: Higher TRB CDR3 hydrophobicity marked CXCR3-positive naive cells relative to CXCR3-negative naive cells.

The germline V gene encodes CDR1 SQVTM and CDR2 ANQGSEA. The CDR3 extends over 16 amino acids. Turning to this clonotype: Its antigen remains unknown.

It was by 5' RACE with UMI labels that the TRB cDNA libraries were prepared. No DNA is given; TCRdb re-called the 5' RACE reads and lists each CDR3 protein once. The table lists about 60,000 distinct CDR3 sequences, with around 0.5% in the top ten. The chain recombines TRBV29-1 with TRBJ2-5; TCRdb's D call, TRBD2, is unchecked because there is no DNA. This receptor was identified in a human donor in good health. Some clones in this sample may be carry-over from other donors' samples. The specimen sequenced was naive CXCR3+ CD8+ T cells from blood. Subset described: CD45RO-CCR7+CD27+CD95- naive CD8+ T cells expressing CXCR3 (TNR3+). CDR3 protein: CSVEEGTSGYQETQYF.